This T cell receptor (beta chain) was sequenced for a study of blood T cell repertoires in COVID-19 (TCRdb year 2020). Regarding the research as a whole: Samples from collaborators originated in the United States, Italy and Spain and spanned both the acute and convalescent phases of COVID-19. The prospective study material was composed of cDNA or gDNA derived from T cells, B-cell-depleted T cells, or PBMCs. The dataset comprised deeply sampled blood TCRbeta repertoires from subjects exposed to, actively infected with, or recovered from COVID-19. The repertoires were made available in a free public database intended to serve as a resource for research on the immune response to SARS-CoV-2. The samples were drawn from the first 160 participants of the ongoing ImmuneRACE study and from under 1,500 subjects provided by 6 global collaborators. The sample metadata nearly always contained a de-identified subject ID, COVID-19 status, age in years and sex. Where available, HLA class I and class II types were obtained from metadata supplied by the sample provider rather than from assay-based typing.

For this clone: It lacks a known antigen. Base qualities are not recorded, but no much larger clone differs from it by a single base.

The collaborating institutions used their own protocols to collect whole blood in K2EDTA tubes. For TCRbeta analysis, collaborators shipped samples as frozen whole blood, isolated PBMCs, or DNA extracted from either of those sample types. Overall study outcomes, separate from this receptor: The amount of clinical and demographic metadata varied by source and participant and was provided uncurated.

The CDR3 starts with the cysteine, ends with the phenylalanine, and has 15 residues. Solely the CDR3 DNA is kept, with 45 bases framed from the first base. In the germline V gene, CDR1 corresponds to SGHVS and CDR2 to FQNEAQ. The V end gives up 5 bases and the J end 10 bases, leaving 11 bases in the junction not matched to a gene. The immunoSEQ Assay, a bias-controlled multiplex PCR, was used to amplify TCRbeta CDR3 regions from genomic DNA. The paper's processing steps were these. Nucleated cell counts per sample were estimated from amplification of reference gene primers within the assay. To quantify the absolute abundance of each unique TCRbeta CDR3 rearrangement, sequence reads were collapsed and filtered. For each sample, productive Simpson clonality was calculated by taking the square root of Simpson's diversity index across productive rearrangements. TCRdb took over this immuneACCESS table, retaining in-frame rearrangements with V and J assigned. Such tables are incomplete; in checked studies, under half of the missing clones stem from an unresolved V gene, and the remainder is unexplained. That table supplies the V and J calls and clone size; D and trimming were determined from the DNA. Here the sample has 70,000 or so clones; about 88% occur a single time. About 4% of the sample rests with the top ten.

This sequence originates from a man between 65 and 85 years old with active COVID-19. The chain employs TRBV7-8 and TRBJ1-6; TRBD1 aligns with 7 central bases. Sequencing was carried out using peripheral blood. The CDR3 corresponds to CASSATGVVGSPLHF. The DNA sequence reads TGTGCCAGCAGCGCCACAGGGGTGGTGGGATCACCCCTCCACTTT.